The 8 T cell receptor beta chains below were found in one sample sequenced in a study of T cell responses to AZD1222 COVID-19 vaccine. Produced via immunoSEQ multiplex PCR; TCRdb's table is partial and in-frame only. The sample records fewer than 75,000 clones, around nine tenths being singletons. The input for sequencing was peripheral blood, taken 28 days after the second dose of the MenACWY control vaccine. Receptors were obtained from an adult who received the MenACWY meningococcal vaccine as a control.

This clone is medium-sized within its sample. The chain employs TRBV19 and TRBJ2-5, with 15 positions matching TRBD2. Germline CDR1 is LNHDA and CDR2 is SQIVND (reference sequence). V dropped 6 bases and J dropped 4; count of bases not matched to a gene: 3. The CDR3 loop spans 15 amino acids. The DNA for the CDR3 is TGTGCCAGTAGGGGACTAGCGGGAGGAGCAGAGACCCAGTACTTC. Protein sequence: CASRGLAGGAETQYF.

A single count supports this clone. The chain has TRBV7-2 and TRBJ1-3, with D uncertain. Trimming shortened V by 1 base and J by 0 bases, and 10 bases separated the two germline ends. CDR1 is SGHTA and CDR2 is FQGNSA in the germline V gene. The CDR3 consists of 16 residues. The CDR3 sequence: CASSLGSPYSGNTIYF. The CDR3 bases are TGTGCCAGCAGCTTAGGGTCTCCGTACTCTGGAAACACCATATATTTT.

This clone was recorded once. The rearrangement uses TRBV28 and TRBJ1-5; D gene uncertain. Germline CDR1 and CDR2: MDHEN and SYDVKM. V lost 4 bases, J lost 3 bases, and 4 bases lay in between. The CDR3 sequence is 12 residues long. CDR3 coding DNA: TGTGCCAGCAGTTCCGCCAATCAGCCCCAGCATTTT. As protein: CASSSANQPQHF.

This chain connects TRBV6-4 to TRBJ1-4, with unresolved D. Trimming pared 5 bases from V and 0 bases from J, leaving 13 bases between. The CDR3 length is 16 residues. Germline assignment: CDR1 MRHNA and CDR2 SNTAGT. The CDR3 sequence: CASSPEVGATNEKLFF. As DNA, the CDR3 is TGTGCCAGCAGTCCGGAGGTCGGGGCAACTAATGAAAAACTGTTTTTT.

The rearrangement uses TRBV7-3 and TRBJ2-3, with D possibly matching TRBD1 (5 bases). The length of the CDR3 is 13 residues. From germline, CDR1 is SGHTA and CDR2 FQGTGA. V dropped 0 bases and J dropped 5 bases, with 6 bases sitting between them. CDR3 nucleotide sequence: TGTGCCAGCAGCTTAACAAGGGGAGATACGCAGTATTTT. This sequence encodes CASSLTRGDTQYF. The complete variable domain, with remaining parts taken from reference TRBV7-3 and TRBJ2-3, reads GAGVSQTPSNKVTEKGKYVELRCDPISGHTALYWYRQSLGQGPEFLIYFQGTGAADDSGLPNDRFFAVRPEGSVSTLKIQRTERGDSAVYLCASSLTRGDTQYFGPGTRLTVL.

The genes are TRBV28 and TRBJ1-2; the D is unclear. V was pared by 6 bases and J by 1 base, with 12 bases between. The CDR3 sequence is 14 residues long. Per the germline V gene, CDR1 is MDHEN and CDR2 is SYDVKM. The CDR3 here is CASSLGDLNYGYTF. The CDR3, as DNA: TGTGCCAGCAGCCTCGGGGATCTTAACTATGGCTACACCTTC.

Here the CDR3 DNA reads TGTGCAAGTCGCTTAGCGTGCCTAGCGGCTCCCCGGAACACCGGGGAGCTGTTTTTT. Amino acids: CASRLACLAAPRNTGELFF. The chain employs TRBV12-2 and TRBJ2-2; the table's D gene call, TRBD2, was not cross checked with the DNA. TRBV12-2 is assigned pseudogene status. This CDR3 is built from 19 residues.

The V and J genes are TRBV20-1 and TRBJ1-5, with D unresolved. CDR1 and CDR2 from the germline V gene are DFQATT and SNEGSKA (reference sequence). With 3 bases removed from V and 5 bases from J, the gap between germline ends came to 5 bases. The CDR3 runs 11 residues. CDR3 protein: CSASSDQPQHF. The CDR3 coding sequence is TGCAGTGCTAGTTCCGATCAGCCCCAGCATTTT.